A single sample gave rise to the 6 T cell receptor beta chains below, sequenced in a study of cytomegalovirus exposure and HLA in healthy donors. Researchers ran the PCR with 60 Vbeta and 13 Jbeta primers. Libraries were prepared by immunoSEQ multiplex PCR; TCRdb keeps only in-frame clonotypes and omits some of them. The data hold about 190,000 clones, with almost 75% observed a single time. The sequenced sample consisted of PBMCs. These receptors were taken from a woman aged 25 to 39 in good health and CMV-seropositive.

The chain combines TRBV27 with TRBJ2-2, with 11 bases lining up with TRBD2. Trimming at V came to 7 bases and at J to 5 bases, leaving 6 bases not matched to a gene. CDR1 MNHEY and CDR2 SMNVEV come from the germline V gene (reference sequence). The length of the CDR3 is 15 residues. In DNA form, the CDR3 reads TGTGCCAGCAAGTGGCTAGCGGGGGGAACCGGGGAGCTGTTTTTT. Translating gives CASKWLAGGTGELFF.

Only a few counts were recorded for this clone. The chain is built from TRBV6-5 and TRBJ2-3, with D perhaps TRBD1 (5 bases). The CDR3 sequence is 12 residues long. V was pared by 7 bases and J by 6 bases, with 11 bases between. Germline V CDR1 and CDR2: MNHEY, SVGAGI. CDR3 region: CASNLNRDTQYF. As DNA, the CDR3 is TGTGCCAGCAATCTTAACAGGGATACGCAGTATTTT.

The CDR3 reads CASSRSSGGYEQYF. The CDR3 DNA sequence: TGTGCCAGCAGCAGATCTAGCGGGGGCTACGAGCAGTACTTC. The J gene is TRBJ2-7, the V gene TRBV6-5, with 10 bases identical to TRBD2. CDR3 length equals 14 residues. The germline CDR1 and CDR2 sequences are MNHEY and SVGAGI. The V and J ends lost 6 bases and 3 bases, in that order; junction bases with no gene match: 5.

A single count supports this clone. This rearrangement joins TRBV4-1 to TRBJ2-7; a weak D match, TRBD2 (6 bases). The length of the CDR3 is 12 residues. The V gene's germline CDR1 is MGHRA and CDR2 YSYEKL. V lost 8 bases and J 7 bases, leaving 15 bases between the germline ends. As DNA, the CDR3 is TGCGCCAGCCGGGGACTGACGGGGGAGCAGTACTTC. Its protein is CASRGLTGEQYF.

This clone was counted only a few times. The gene calls are TRBV6-5 and TRBJ1-5; 9 bases align to TRBD1. V lost 5 bases, J lost 8 bases, and 10 bases stayed unmatched. There are 15 residues in the CDR3. Germline loops: CDR1 MNHEY, CDR2 SVGAGI. CDR3 in DNA: TGTGCCAGCAGTACCCGGGACAGGGACGCTGAGCCCCAGCATTTT. Amino acids: CASSTRDRDAEPQHF.

The gene calls are TRBV6-4 and TRBJ2-3; 7 positions agree with TRBD2. The CDR3 has 14 amino acids. V lost 1 base to trimming and J lost 10 bases; unmatched junction nucleotides: 8. Germline V gene data show CDR1 as MRHNA and CDR2 as SNTAGT. CDR3 in DNA: TGTGCCAGCAGTGACTTGTCTAGCGGCTCGCCGCAGTATTTT. Its translation: CASSDLSSGSPQYF.